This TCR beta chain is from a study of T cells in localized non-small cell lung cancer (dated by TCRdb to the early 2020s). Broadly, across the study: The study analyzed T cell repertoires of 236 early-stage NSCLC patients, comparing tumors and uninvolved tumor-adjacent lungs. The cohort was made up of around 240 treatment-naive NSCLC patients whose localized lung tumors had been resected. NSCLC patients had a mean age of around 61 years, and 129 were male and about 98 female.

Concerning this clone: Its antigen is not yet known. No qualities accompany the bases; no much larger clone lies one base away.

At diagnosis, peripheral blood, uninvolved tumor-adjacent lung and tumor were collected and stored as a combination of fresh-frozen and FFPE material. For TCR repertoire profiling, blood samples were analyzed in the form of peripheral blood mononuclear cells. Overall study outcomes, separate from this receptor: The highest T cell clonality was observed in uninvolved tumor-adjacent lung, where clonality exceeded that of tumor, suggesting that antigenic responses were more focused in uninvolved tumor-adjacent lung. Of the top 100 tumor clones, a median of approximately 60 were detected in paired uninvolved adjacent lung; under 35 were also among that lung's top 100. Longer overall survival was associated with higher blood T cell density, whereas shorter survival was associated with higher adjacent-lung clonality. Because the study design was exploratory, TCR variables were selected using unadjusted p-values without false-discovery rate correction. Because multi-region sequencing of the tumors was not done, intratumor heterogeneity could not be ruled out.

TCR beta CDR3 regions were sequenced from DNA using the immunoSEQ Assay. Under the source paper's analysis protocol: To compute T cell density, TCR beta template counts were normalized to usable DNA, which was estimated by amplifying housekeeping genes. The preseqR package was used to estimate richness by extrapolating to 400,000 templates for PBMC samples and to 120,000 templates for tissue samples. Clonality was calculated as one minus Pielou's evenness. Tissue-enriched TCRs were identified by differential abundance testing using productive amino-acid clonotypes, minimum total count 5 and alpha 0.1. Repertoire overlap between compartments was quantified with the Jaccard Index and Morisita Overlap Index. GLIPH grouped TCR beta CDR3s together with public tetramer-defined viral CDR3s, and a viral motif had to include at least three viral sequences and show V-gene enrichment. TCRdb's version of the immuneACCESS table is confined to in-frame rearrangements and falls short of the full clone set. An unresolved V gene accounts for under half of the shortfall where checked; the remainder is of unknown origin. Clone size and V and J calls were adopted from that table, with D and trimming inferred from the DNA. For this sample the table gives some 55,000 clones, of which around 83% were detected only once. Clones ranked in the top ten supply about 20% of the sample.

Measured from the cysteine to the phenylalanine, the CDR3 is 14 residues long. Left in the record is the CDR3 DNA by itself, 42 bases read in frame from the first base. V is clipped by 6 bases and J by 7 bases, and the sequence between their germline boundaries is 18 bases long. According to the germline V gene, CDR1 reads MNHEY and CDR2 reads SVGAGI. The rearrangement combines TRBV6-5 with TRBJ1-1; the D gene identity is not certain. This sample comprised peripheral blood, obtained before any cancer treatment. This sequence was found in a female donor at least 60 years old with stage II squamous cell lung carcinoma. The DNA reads TGTGCCAGCAGCACAGCCCCGGCCGGGGATGAAGCTTTCTTT. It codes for CASSTAPAGDEAFF.